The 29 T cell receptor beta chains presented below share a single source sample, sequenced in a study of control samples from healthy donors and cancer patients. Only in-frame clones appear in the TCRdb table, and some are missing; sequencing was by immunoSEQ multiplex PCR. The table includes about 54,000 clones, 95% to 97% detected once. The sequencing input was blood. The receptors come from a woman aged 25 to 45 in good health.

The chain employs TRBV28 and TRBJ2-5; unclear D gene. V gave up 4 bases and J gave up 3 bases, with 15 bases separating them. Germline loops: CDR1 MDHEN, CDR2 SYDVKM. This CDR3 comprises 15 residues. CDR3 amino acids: CASSSPIMGEETQYF. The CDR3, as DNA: TGTGCCAGCAGTTCTCCGATAATGGGTGAAGAGACCCAGTACTTC.

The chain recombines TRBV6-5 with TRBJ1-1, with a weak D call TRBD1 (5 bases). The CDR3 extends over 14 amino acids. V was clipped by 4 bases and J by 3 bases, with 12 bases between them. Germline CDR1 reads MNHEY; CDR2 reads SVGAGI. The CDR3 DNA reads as TGTGCCAGCAGTTCTCAGGGAAGGGACACTGAAGCTTTCTTT. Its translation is CASSSQGRDTEAFF.

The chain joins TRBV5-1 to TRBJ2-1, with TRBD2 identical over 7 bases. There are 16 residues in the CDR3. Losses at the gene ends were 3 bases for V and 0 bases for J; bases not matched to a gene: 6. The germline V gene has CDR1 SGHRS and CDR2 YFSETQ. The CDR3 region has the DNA TGCGCCAGCAGCTCCGCGGGAGCCAGCTCCTACAATGAGCAGTTCTTC. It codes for CASSSAGASSYNEQFF.

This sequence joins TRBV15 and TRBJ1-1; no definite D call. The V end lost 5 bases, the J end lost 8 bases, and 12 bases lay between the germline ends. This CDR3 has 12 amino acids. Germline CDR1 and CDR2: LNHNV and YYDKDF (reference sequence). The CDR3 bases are TGTGCCACCAGCGGATACCGTCGGGAAGCTTTCTTT. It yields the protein CATSGYRREAFF.

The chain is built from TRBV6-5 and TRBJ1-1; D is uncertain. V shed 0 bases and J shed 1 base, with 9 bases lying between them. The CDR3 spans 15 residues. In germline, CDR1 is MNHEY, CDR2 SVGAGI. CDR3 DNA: TGTGCCAGCAGTTACTCGCGGCCCAAGAACACTGAAGCTTTCTTT. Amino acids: CASSYSRPKNTEAFF.

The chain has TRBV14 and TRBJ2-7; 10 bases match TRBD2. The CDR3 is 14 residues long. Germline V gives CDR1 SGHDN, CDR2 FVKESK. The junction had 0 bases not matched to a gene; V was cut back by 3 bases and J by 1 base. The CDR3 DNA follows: TGTGCCAGCAGCCAGGGACTAGCGTCCTACGAGCAGTACTTC. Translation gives CASSQGLASYEQYF.

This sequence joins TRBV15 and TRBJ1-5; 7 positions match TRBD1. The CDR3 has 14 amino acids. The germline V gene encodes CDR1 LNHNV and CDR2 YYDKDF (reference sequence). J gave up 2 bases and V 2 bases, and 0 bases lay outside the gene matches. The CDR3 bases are TGTGCCACCAGCAGAACAGGGGGCAATCAGCCCCAGCATTTT. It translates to CATSRTGGNQPQHF.

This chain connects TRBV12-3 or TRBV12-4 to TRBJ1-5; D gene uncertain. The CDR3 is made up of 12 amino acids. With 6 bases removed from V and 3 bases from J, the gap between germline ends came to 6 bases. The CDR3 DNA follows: TGTGCCAGCAGAGCGATCAATCAGCCCCAGCATTTT. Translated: CASRAINQPQHF.

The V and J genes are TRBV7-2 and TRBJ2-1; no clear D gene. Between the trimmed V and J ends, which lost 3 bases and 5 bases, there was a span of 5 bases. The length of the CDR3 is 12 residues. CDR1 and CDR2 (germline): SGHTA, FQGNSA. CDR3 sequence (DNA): TGTGCCAGCAGCTTGACCGACAATGAGCAGTTCTTC. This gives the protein CASSLTDNEQFF.

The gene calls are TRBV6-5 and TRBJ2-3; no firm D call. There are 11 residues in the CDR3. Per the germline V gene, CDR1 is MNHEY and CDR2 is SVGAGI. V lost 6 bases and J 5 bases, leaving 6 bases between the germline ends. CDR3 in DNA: TGTGCCAGCAGATCCGGAGATACGCAGTATTTT. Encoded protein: CASRSGDTQYF.

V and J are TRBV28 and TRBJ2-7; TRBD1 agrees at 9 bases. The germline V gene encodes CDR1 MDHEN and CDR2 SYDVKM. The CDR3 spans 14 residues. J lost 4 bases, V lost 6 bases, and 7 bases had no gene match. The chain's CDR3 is CASSTIQGAYEQYF. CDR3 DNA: TGTGCCAGCAGCACTATACAGGGGGCTTACGAGCAGTACTTC.

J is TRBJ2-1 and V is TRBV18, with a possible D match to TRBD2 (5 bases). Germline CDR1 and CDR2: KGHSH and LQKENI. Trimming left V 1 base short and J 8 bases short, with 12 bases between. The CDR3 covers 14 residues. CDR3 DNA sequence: TGTGCCAGCTCACCACTCACTAGGAGTGATGAGCAGTTCTTC. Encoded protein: CASSPLTRSDEQFF.

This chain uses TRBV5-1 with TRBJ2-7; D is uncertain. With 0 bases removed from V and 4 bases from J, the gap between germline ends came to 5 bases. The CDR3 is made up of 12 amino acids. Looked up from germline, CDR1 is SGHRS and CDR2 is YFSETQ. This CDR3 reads CASSLGQYEQYF. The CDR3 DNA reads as TGCGCCAGCAGCTTGGGGCAGTACGAGCAGTACTTC.

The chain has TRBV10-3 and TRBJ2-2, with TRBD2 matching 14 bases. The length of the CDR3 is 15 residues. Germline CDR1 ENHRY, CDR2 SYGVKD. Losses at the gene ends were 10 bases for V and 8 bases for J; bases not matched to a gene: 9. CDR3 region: CATEPGLAGEGELFF. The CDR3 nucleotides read TGTGCCACTGAACCGGGACTAGCGGGAGAGGGGGAGCTGTTTTTT.

CDR3 in amino acids: CSVDGAGVPYEQYF. CDR3 sequence (DNA): TGCAGCGTTGATGGAGCGGGAGTACCCTACGAGCAGTACTTC. This rearrangement joins TRBV29-1 to TRBJ2-7; 8 bases fit TRBD2. Losses at the gene ends were 3 bases for V and 2 bases for J; bases not matched to a gene: 6. Per germline, CDR1 SQVTM and CDR2 ANQGSEA. This CDR3 has 14 amino acids.

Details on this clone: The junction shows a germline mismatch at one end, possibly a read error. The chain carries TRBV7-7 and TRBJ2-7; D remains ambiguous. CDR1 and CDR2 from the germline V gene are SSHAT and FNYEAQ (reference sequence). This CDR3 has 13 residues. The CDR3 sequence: CASSLVVGSEQYF. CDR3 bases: TGTGCTAGCAGCTTAGTGGTAGGATCCGAGCAGTACTTC.

The CDR3 nucleotides read TGTGCCAGCAGCTTCAGTCTTGGGGCAGGGAGCTCTGAAGCTTTCTTT. This sequence encodes CASSFSLGAGSSEAFF. V and J are TRBV7-9 and TRBJ1-1; maybe TRBD1 (5 bases). The CDR3 has 16 residues. Germline loops: CDR1 SEHNR, CDR2 FQNEAQ (reference sequence). V lost 3 bases and J lost 6, with 20 bases in between.

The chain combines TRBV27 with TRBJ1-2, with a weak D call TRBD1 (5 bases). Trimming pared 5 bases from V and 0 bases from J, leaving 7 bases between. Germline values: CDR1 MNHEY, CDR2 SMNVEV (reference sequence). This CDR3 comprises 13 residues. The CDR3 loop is CASSQTANYGYTF. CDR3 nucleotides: TGTGCCAGCAGTCAGACAGCTAACTATGGCTACACCTTC.

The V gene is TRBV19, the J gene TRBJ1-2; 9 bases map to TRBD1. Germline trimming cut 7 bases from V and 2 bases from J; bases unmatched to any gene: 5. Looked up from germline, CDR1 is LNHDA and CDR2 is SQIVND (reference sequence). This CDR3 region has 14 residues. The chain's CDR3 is CASTSGTGNYGYTF. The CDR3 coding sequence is TGTGCCAGTACGAGTGGGACAGGGAACTATGGCTACACCTTC.

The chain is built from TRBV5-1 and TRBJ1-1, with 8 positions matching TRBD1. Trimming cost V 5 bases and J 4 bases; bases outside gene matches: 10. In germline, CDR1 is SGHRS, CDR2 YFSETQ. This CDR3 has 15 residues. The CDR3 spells CASRLLGQGSTEAFF. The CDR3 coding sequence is TGCGCCAGCAGGTTACTTGGACAGGGAAGCACTGAAGCTTTCTTT.

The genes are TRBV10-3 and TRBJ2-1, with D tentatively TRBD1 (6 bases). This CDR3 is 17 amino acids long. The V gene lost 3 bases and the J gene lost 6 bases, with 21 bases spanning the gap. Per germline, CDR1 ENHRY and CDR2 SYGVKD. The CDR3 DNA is TGTGCCATCAGTGACACGGTACAGGGTTACATTGGCAATGAGCAGTTCTTC. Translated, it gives CAISDTVQGYIGNEQFF.

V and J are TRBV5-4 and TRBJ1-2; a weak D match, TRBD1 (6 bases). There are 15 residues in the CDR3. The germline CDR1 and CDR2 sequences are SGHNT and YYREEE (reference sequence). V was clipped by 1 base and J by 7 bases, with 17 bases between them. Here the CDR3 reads CASSLQGGGLGGYTF. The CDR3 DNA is TGTGCCAGCAGCTTGCAGGGAGGGGGGCTAGGTGGCTACACCTTC.

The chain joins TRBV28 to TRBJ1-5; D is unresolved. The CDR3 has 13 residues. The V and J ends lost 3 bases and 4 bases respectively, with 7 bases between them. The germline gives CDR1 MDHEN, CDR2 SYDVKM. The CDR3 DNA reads TGTGCCAGCAGTTTTATTCGAAATCAGCCCCAGCATTTT. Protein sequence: CASSFIRNQPQHF.

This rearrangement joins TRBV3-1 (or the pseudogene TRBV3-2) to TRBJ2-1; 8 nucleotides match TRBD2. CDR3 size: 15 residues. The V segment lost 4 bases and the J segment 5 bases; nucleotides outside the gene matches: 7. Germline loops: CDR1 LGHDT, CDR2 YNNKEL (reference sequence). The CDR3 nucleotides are TGTGCCAGCAGCCTCCAGCGGGAGTGGAACAATGAGCAGTTCTTC. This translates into CASSLQREWNNEQFF.

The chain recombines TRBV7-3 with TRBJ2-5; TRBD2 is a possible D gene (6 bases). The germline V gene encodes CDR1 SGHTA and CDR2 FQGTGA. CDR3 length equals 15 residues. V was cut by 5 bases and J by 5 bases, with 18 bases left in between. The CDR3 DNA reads TGTGCCAGCAGCCCCCTGGGGGGAAAGGGGGAGACCCAGTACTTC. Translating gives CASSPLGGKGETQYF. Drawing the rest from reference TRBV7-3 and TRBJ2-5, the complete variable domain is GAGVSQTPSNKVTEKGKYVELRCDPISGHTALYWYRQSLGQGPEFLIYFQGTGAADDSGLPNDRFFAVRPEGSVSTLKIQRTERGDSAVYLCASSPLGGKGETQYFGPGTRLLVL.

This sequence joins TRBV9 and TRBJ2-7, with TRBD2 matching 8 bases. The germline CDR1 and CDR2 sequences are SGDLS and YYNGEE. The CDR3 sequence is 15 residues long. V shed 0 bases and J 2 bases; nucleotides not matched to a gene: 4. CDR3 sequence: CASSVAGGQTYEQYF. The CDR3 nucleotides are TGTGCCAGCAGCGTAGCGGGAGGGCAGACCTACGAGCAGTACTTC.

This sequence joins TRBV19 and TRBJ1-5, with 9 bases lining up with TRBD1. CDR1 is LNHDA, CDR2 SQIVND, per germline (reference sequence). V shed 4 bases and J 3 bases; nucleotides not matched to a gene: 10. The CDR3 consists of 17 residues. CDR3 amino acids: CASSRGNRGRNNQPQHF. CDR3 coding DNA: TGTGCCAGTAGTAGGGGGAACAGGGGGCGGAACAATCAGCCCCAGCATTTT.

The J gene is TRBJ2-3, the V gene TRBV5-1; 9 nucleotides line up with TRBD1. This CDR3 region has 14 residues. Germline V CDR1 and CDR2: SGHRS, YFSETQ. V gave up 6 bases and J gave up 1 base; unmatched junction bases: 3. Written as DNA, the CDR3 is TGCGCCAGCAACAGGGGGCAGGGCACAGATACGCAGTATTTT. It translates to CASNRGQGTDTQYF.

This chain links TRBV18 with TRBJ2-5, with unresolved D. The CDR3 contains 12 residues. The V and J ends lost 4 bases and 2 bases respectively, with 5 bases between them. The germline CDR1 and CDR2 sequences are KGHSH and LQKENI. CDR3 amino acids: CASSRTQETQYF. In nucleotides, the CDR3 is TGTGCCAGCTCACGAACACAAGAGACCCAGTACTTC. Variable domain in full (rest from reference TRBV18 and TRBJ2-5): NAGVMQNPRHLVRRRGQEARLRCSPMKGHSHVYWYRQLPEEGLKFMVYLQKENIIDESGMPKERFSAEFPKEGPSILRIQQVVRGDSAAYFCASSRTQETQYFGPGTRLLVL.